The present T cell receptor (beta chain) was sequenced within a study of T-cell reconstitution after alpha-beta-depleted transplantation in children. Researchers prepared the TCRbeta library using unique molecular identifiers, the study reports. TCRdb reprocessed the PCR reads via MiXCR and lists one record per CDR3 protein. This table has about 500,000 distinct CDR3 sequences, 10% to 12% appearing once. The clonotype comes from a female patient between 2 and 15 years old who had a stem cell transplant for aplastic anemia, so the T cells may come from the graft donor. Material: PBMCs, mostly from graft donor cells, obtained 180 days after TCRalphabeta/CD19-depleted stem cell transplant.

The chain's CDR3 is CASSPRGSGITTSTDTQYF. DNA of the CDR3: TGTGCCAGCAGTCCCCGAGGTAGCGGGATTACAACTAGCACAGATACGCAGTATTTT. The chain uses TRBV6-1 and TRBJ2-3; 8 bases map to TRBD2. CDR1 is MNHNS, CDR2 SASEGT, per germline. The CDR3 totals 19 residues. V was clipped by 5 bases and J by 0 bases; unmatched bases: 16.